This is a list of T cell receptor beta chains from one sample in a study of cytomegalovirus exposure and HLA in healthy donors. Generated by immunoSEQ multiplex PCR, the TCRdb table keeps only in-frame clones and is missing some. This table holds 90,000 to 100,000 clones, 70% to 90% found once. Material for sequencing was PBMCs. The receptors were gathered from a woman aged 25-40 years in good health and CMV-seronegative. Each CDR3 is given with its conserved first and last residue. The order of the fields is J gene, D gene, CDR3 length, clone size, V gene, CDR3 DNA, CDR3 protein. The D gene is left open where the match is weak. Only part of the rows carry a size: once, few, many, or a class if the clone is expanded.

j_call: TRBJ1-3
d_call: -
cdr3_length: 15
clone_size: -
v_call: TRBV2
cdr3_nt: TGTGCCAGCAGTAACGGAGCCCGCGCCGGAAACACCATATATTTT
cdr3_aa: CASSNGARAGNTIYF

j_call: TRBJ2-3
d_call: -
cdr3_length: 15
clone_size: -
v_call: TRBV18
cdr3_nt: TGTGCCAGCTCACCCCCGGGAATCGTCACAGATACGCAGTATTTT
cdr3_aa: CASSPPGIVTDTQYF

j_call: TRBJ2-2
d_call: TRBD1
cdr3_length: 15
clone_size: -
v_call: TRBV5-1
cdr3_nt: TGCGCCAGCAGCTATTACAGGGGGAACACCGGGGAGCTGTTTTTT
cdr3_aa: CASSYYRGNTGELFF

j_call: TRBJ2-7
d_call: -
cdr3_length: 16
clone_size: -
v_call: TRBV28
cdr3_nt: TGTGCCAGCAGTTGGTTAGAGGGGGACCTACGTCGGGAGCAGTACTTC
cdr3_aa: CASSWLEGDLRREQYF

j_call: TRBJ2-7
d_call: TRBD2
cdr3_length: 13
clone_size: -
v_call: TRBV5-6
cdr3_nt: TGTGCCAGCGGCAGCGGGGGGGCCTACGAGCAGTACTTC
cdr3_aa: CASGSGGAYEQYF

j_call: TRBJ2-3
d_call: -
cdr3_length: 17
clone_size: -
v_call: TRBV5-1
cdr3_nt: TGCGCCAGCGTGGCCGCGATTGGGGGCGCGACCCCAGATACGCAGTATTTT
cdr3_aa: CASVAAIGGATPDTQYF

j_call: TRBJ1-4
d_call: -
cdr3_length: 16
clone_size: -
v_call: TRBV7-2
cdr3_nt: TGTGCCAGCAGCCCCAACAGGGTGAGGGGTAATGAAAAACTGTTTTTT
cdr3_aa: CASSPNRVRGNEKLFF

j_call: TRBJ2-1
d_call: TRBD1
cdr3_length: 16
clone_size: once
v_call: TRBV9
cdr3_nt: TGTGCCAGCAGCACCGGGACAGGGCCTCCGTACAATGAGCAGTTCTTC
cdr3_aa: CASSTGTGPPYNEQFF

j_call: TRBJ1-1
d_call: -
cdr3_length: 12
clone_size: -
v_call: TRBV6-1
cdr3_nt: TGTGCCAGCAGTTGGCTGAACACTGAAGCTTTCTTT
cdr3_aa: CASSWLNTEAFF

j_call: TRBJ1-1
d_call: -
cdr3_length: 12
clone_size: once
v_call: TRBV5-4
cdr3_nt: TGTGCCAGCAGCTTGCAAAACACTGAAGCTTTCTTT
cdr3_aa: CASSLQNTEAFF

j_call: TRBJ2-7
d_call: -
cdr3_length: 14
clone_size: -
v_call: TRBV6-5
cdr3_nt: TGTGCCAGCAGTTCCCGGGATAACACCTACGAGCAGTACTTC
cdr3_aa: CASSSRDNTYEQYF

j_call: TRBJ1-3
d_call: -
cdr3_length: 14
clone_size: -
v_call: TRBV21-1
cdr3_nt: TGTGCCAGCCTAGTGACAGGGCCTGGAAACACCATATATTTT
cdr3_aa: CASLVTGPGNTIYF

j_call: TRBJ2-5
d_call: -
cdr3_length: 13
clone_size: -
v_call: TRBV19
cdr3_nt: TGTGCCAGTAGTATTGGGAGTTATGAGACCCAGTACTTC
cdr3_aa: CASSIGSYETQYF

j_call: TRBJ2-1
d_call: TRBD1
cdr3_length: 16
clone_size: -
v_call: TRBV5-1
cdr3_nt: TGCGCCAGCAGCTTCGGGGACAGGGGGGCCTACAATGAGCAGTTCTTC
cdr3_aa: CASSFGDRGAYNEQFF

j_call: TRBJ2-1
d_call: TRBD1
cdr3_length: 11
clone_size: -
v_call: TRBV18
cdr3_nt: TGTGCCAGCTCACCGGACAGGGAGCAGTTCTTC
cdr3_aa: CASSPDREQFF

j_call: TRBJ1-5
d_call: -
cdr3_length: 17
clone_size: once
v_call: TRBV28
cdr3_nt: TGTGCCAGCAGTTTACCCCCTTCTCGTGGGGGGAGTCAGCCCCAGCATTTT
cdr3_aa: CASSLPPSRGGSQPQHF

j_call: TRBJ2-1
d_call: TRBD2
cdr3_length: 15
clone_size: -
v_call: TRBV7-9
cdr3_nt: TGTGCCAGCAGCCAAAGGGGACTAGCGCGCGTCGAGCAGTTCTTC
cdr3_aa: CASSQRGLARVEQFF

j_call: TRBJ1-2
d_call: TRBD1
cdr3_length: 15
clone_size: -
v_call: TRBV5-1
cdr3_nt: TGCGCCAGCAGCGTCTCCGGGACAGGGTCGATTGGCTACACCTTC
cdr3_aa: CASSVSGTGSIGYTF

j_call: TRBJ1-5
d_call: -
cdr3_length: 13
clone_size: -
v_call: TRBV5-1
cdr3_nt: TGCGCCAGCAGCTTGACGTCGGATCAGCCCCAGCATTTT
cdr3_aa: CASSLTSDQPQHF

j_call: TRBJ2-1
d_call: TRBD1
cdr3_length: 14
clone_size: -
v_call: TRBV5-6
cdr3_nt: TGTGCCAGCAGCTTGGCCGACAGGGGGACAGGGCAGTTCTTC
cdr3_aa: CASSLADRGTGQFF

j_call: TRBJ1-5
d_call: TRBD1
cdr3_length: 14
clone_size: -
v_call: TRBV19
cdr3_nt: TGTGCCAGTAGTACCAGGGGGGTTAATCAGCCCCAGCATTTT
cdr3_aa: CASSTRGVNQPQHF

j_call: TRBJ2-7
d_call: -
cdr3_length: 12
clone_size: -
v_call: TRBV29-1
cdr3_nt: TGCAGCGTTGTAGGGGCATCCTACGAGCAGTACTTC
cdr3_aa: CSVVGASYEQYF

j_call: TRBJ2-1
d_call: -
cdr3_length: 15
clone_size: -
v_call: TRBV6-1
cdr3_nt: TGTGCCAGCAGTGAAGTTGTGGAGGGGTACAATGAGCAGTTCTTC
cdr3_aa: CASSEVVEGYNEQFF

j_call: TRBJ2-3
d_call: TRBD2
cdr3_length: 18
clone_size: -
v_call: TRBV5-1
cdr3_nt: TGCGCCAGCAGCTCCCAAGTTTGGACTAGCGGGAGCACAGATACGCAGTATTTT
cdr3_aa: CASSSQVWTSGSTDTQYF

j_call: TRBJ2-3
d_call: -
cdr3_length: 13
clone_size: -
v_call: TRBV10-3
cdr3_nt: TGTGCCATCAGTGGAAGCGTCACAGATACGCAGTATTTT
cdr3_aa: CAISGSVTDTQYF

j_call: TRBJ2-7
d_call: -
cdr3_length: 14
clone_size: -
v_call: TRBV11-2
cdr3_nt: TGTGCCAGCAGCTTAGACGGCTACTCAGGAGAGCAGTACTTC
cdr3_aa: CASSLDGYSGEQYF

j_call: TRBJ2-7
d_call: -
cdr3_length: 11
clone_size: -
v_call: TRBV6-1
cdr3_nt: TGTGCCAGCAGTGACCCTTACGAGCAGTACTTC
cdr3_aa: CASSDPYEQYF

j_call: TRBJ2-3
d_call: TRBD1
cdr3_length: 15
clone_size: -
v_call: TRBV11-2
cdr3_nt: TGTGCCAGCAGCTTCGACAGGGGGCGGACAGATACGCAGTATTTT
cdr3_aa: CASSFDRGRTDTQYF

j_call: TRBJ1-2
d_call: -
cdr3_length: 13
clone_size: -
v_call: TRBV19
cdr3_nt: TGTGCCAGTATCGGGGTGCTAGTCTATGGCTACACCTTC
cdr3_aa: CASIGVLVYGYTF